This TCR beta chain is drawn from a study of technical replicates of blood from several donors. Profiling relied on immunoSEQ multiplex PCR, and the TCRdb table lists in-frame clones only, not all of them. This table has some 70,000 clones, roughly 90% appearing once. V dropped 4 bases and J dropped 6; count of bases not matched to a gene: 5. From germline, CDR1 is SQVTM and CDR2 ANQGSEA. The CDR3 runs 14 residues. Specimen: PBMCs. The chain joins TRBV29-1 to TRBJ2-3; 12 nucleotides align to TRBD2. The source of this sequence is a human donor in good health. Some clones in this sample may be carry-over from other donors' samples. The CDR3 DNA reads as TGCAGCGTTGGACTAGCGGGGGCCAGGGATACGCAGTATTTT. This encodes CSVGLAGARDTQYF.